The 27 T cell receptor beta chains reported below all come from one sample, sequenced in a study of blood T cells in healthy people across ages. The authors ran a second PCR of about 7 to 11 cycles using a sample-barcoded 5' primer and a J-beta primer mix. TCRdb reprocessed the 5' RACE reads with MiXCR, giving one entry per CDR3 protein. The profile shows about 1 million distinct CDR3 sequences, approximately 25% of them singletons. In addition, the sample was reused for a study of T cells of mothers and their children.

Material: blood. These receptors all come from a girl aged 2-10 years in good health.

The rearrangement joins TRBV13 to TRBJ1-3, with unresolved D. This CDR3 has 16 amino acids. Germline CDR1 reads PRHDT; CDR2 reads FYEKMQ (reference sequence). Trimming took off 9 bases at V and 2 bases at J, with 20 bases between the two ends. The CDR3 loop is CASSREGGLPGNTIYF. The CDR3, as DNA: TGTGCCAGTAGTAGGGAGGGTGGGCTTCCTGGAAACACCATATATTTT.

The chain employs TRBV29-1 and TRBJ1-5, with D unclear. The length of the CDR3 is 13 residues. The V gene's germline CDR1 is SQVTM and CDR2 ANQGSEA. Trimming removed 4 bases from V and 4 bases from J, with 11 bases in between. CDR3 DNA: TGCAGCGTTGGTATAACTGAAAATCAGCCCCAGCATTTT. Translation gives CSVGITENQPQHF.

This clonotype has a handful of counts. The chain's CDR3 is CASSFLRDGGYTF. The CDR3 bases are TGTGCCAGCAGTTTCTTGAGGGACGGGGGCTACACCTTC. The gene calls are TRBV12-3 or TRBV12-4 and TRBJ1-2, with a weak D call TRBD1 (5 bases). This CDR3 region has 13 residues. V was clipped by 3 bases and J by 8 bases, with 13 bases between them.

This clonotype has more than one count but fewer than ten. The chain employs TRBV27 and TRBJ2-5; 9 nucleotides align to TRBD1. The CDR3 covers 13 residues. Per germline, CDR1 MNHEY and CDR2 SMNVEV (reference sequence). The V segment lost 5 bases and the J segment 4 bases; nucleotides outside the gene matches: 2. The CDR3 DNA sequence: TGTGCCAGCAGTCACAGGGGGCCAGAGACCCAGTACTTC. Its translation is CASSHRGPETQYF.

The chain links TRBV9 to TRBJ2-1; D is ambiguous. CDR3 size: 14 residues. Per germline, CDR1 SGDLS and CDR2 YYNGEE. V lost 4 bases and J lost 3, with 11 bases in between. CDR3 loop: CASSPSAFYNEQFF. The DNA for the CDR3 is TGTGCCAGCAGCCCAAGTGCCTTCTACAATGAGCAGTTCTTC.

The V gene is TRBV7-2, the J gene TRBJ2-7; 7 bases match TRBD2. From germline, CDR1 is SGHTA and CDR2 FQGNSA. With 2 bases clipped from V and 5 bases from J, the junction kept 6 bases outside the gene matches. This CDR3 region has 14 residues. The CDR3 loop reads CASSLPGRTHEQYF. The CDR3, as DNA: TGTGCCAGCAGCTTACCCGGGAGGACCCACGAGCAGTACTTC.

The J gene is TRBJ1-3, the V gene TRBV9, with 10 bases identical to TRBD1. V shed 5 bases, J shed 2 bases, and the junction held 7 bases outside the gene matches. CDR1 is SGDLS and CDR2 is YYNGEE in the germline V gene. The CDR3 runs to 16 residues. This CDR3 reads CASSAPGTGAGNTIYF. CDR3 sequence (DNA): TGTGCCAGCAGTGCCCCCGGGACAGGGGCTGGAAACACCATATATTTT.

V usage is TRBV28 and J usage is TRBJ2-5; 8 bases map to TRBD1. The J call may be mistaken, given a closer DNA end match to TRBJ2-7. Germline CDR1 and CDR2: MDHEN and SYDVKM. The CDR3 extends over 12 amino acids. Written as DNA, the CDR3 is TGTGCCAGCCGGGGACAGGTCTACGAGCAGTACTTC. This codes for CASRGQVYEQYF.

V usage is TRBV29-1 and J usage is TRBJ2-5; D is undetermined. V shed 3 bases and J shed 5 bases, with 7 bases lying between them. The germline gives CDR1 SQVTM, CDR2 ANQGSEA. This CDR3 is built from 11 residues. The CDR3 DNA reads TGCAGCGTTGACAGTAGGGAGACCCAGTACTTC. Translated, it gives CSVDSRETQYF. The variable domain in full, completed from reference TRBV29-1 and TRBJ2-5, reads SAVISQKPSRDICQRGTSLTIQCQVDSQVTMMFWYRQQPGQSLTLIATANQGSEATYESGFVIDKFPISRPNLTFSTLTVSNMSPEDSSIYLCSVDSRETQYFGPGTRLLVL.

This chain uses TRBV7-8 with TRBJ2-5; D not certain. The J call is uncertain, as TRBJ2-7 better fits the DNA end. The V gene's germline CDR1 is SGHVS and CDR2 FQNEAQ. There are 17 residues in the CDR3. This CDR3 reads CASSLAASTLGPCEQYF. CDR3 bases: TGTGCCAGCAGCTTAGCTGCGTCCACCCTCGGACCCTGCGAGCAGTACTTC.

The rearrangement uses TRBV9 and TRBJ1-5, with D unresolved. V lost 3 bases to trimming and J lost 3 bases, with 10 bases between them. CDR1 and CDR2 (germline): SGDLS, YYNGEE. This CDR3 comprises 14 residues. The CDR3 DNA follows: TGTGCCAGCAGCGGTGGGCTCAACAATCAGCCCCAGCATTTT. As protein: CASSGGLNNQPQHF.

The rearrangement links TRBV7-6 to TRBJ1-1; D perhaps matches TRBD1 (5 bases). With 0 bases removed from V and 10 bases from J, the gap between germline ends came to 15 bases. The CDR3 extends over 14 amino acids. In germline, CDR1 is SGHVS, CDR2 FNYEAQ. CDR3 amino acids: CASSLAFGTGAAFF. DNA for the CDR3: TGTGCCAGCAGCTTAGCCTTCGGGACTGGGGCAGCTTTCTTT.

The genes are TRBV5-1 and TRBJ2-5; 7 nucleotides agree with TRBD1. J was trimmed by 0 bases and V by 6 bases; bases with no gene match: 2. CDR1 is SGHRS and CDR2 is YFSETQ in the germline V gene. CDR3 size: 13 residues. The CDR3 DNA sequence: TGCGCCAGCACGGGACAGTACCAAGAGACCCAGTACTTC. Translation: CASTGQYQETQYF.

The chain couples TRBV6-5 to TRBJ1-1, with a weak D call TRBD1 (5 bases). The CDR3 length is 12 residues. Germline-derived CDR1 and CDR2 are MNHEY and SVGAGI. V was pared by 2 bases and J by 11 bases, with 12 bases between. The CDR3 spells CASSYDRSDAFF. The CDR3 region has the DNA TGTGCCAGCAGTTACGACAGATCAGACGCTTTCTTT.

V usage is TRBV5-1 and J usage is TRBJ2-6; D is unresolved. Trimming left V 2 bases short and J 2 bases short, with 11 bases between. The germline V gene has CDR1 SGHRS and CDR2 YFSETQ. The CDR3 totals 16 residues. Here the CDR3 reads CASSFHLGTGANVLTF. The CDR3 DNA is TGCGCCAGCAGCTTTCATTTGGGGACTGGGGCCAACGTCCTGACTTTC.

The V gene is TRBV27, the J gene TRBJ1-6; D not resolved. Germline lookup yields CDR1 MNHEY and CDR2 SMNVEV (reference sequence). Between the trimmed V and J ends, which lost 2 bases and 1 base, there was a span of 3 bases. The CDR3 extends over 14 amino acids. The CDR3 DNA reads TGTGCCAGCAGTTTACGATCCTATAATTCACCCCTCCACTTT. Its translation is CASSLRSYNSPLHF.

This clonotype was detected only a few times. A junction end diverges from the germline sequence, so it may reflect a read error. The rearrangement uses TRBV20-1 and TRBJ2-2; perhaps D is TRBD1 or TRBD2 (5 bases each). Germline V gene data show CDR1 as DFQATT and CDR2 as SNEGSKA (reference sequence). The CDR3 is made up of 17 amino acids. CDR3 coding DNA: TGCAGTGCTAGAGTGAGGGGCGCAAGGGCGAACGCCGGGGAGCTGTTTTTT. The encoded protein is CSARVRGARANAGELFF.

This chain uses TRBV12-3 or TRBV12-4 with TRBJ1-5; D unresolved. Deletions cut 6 bases from V and 5 bases from J, with 17 bases between. The CDR3 is 15 amino acids. As DNA, the CDR3 is TGTGCCAGCAGCCTATATACTTCGTCGGATCAGCCCCAGCATTTT. Its protein product is CASSLYTSSDQPQHF.

The rearrangement uses TRBV28 and TRBJ2-7; 9 nucleotides match TRBD1. The CDR3 has 17 amino acids. Germline V gene data show CDR1 as MDHEN and CDR2 as SYDVKM. J was trimmed by 3 bases and V by 2 bases; bases with no gene match: 11. CDR3 bases: TGTGCCAGCAGTTTAACAGGGGGACAGGGTGATTTCTACGAGCAGTACTTC. Its protein is CASSLTGGQGDFYEQYF.

This clonotype has more than one count but fewer than ten. The chain uses TRBV6-1 and TRBJ1-6; tentative D call: TRBD1 (5 bases). V was shortened by 8 bases and J by 7 bases, with 15 bases between the two germline ends. CDR1 and CDR2 (germline): MNHNS, SASEGT. The CDR3 consists of 14 residues. The CDR3 spells CASFDGTGNSPLHF. The CDR3 DNA follows: TGTGCCAGCTTTGACGGGACGGGGAATTCACCCCTCCACTTT.

The sample holds a few counts of this clonotype. J is TRBJ1-1 and V is TRBV7-6, with unresolved D. CDR1 SGHVS and CDR2 FNYEAQ come from the germline V gene. The CDR3 spans 15 residues. Trimming removed 5 bases from V and 1 base from J, with 14 bases in between. The DNA for the CDR3 is TGTGCCAGCAGCGAACACAGCCGGGCGAACACTGAAGCTTTCTTT. Translation gives CASSEHSRANTEAFF.

The CDR3 loop reads CSARTGSSYGYTF. Here the CDR3 DNA reads TGCAGTGCGCGAACAGGGAGCTCATATGGCTACACCTTC. This sequence joins TRBV20-1 and TRBJ1-2, with a weak D call TRBD1 (6 bases). Germline assignment: CDR1 DFQATT and CDR2 SNEGSKA (reference sequence). There are 13 residues in the CDR3. V lost 6 bases and J lost 5, with 16 bases in between.

This chain joins TRBV5-1 and TRBJ2-5, with a weak D call TRBD1 (5 bases). The CDR3 totals 15 residues. The germline V gene encodes CDR1 SGHRS and CDR2 YFSETQ. The ends were cut back, 2 bases at V and 0 bases at J, with 11 bases in the middle. CDR3 amino acids: CASSLQDGHQETQYF. Here the CDR3 DNA reads TGCGCCAGCAGCTTACAGGACGGACACCAAGAGACCCAGTACTTC.

This chain joins TRBV27 and TRBJ1-1; D is unclear. The V gene's germline CDR1 is MNHEY and CDR2 SMNVEV (reference sequence). This CDR3 is built from 13 residues. Trimming removed 8 bases at V and 5 bases at J, with 15 bases between. The CDR3 sequence is CASAPDGSTEAFF. The CDR3 DNA is TGTGCCAGCGCCCCCGATGGGAGTACTGAAGCTTTCTTT.

The chain is built from TRBV3-1 and TRBJ2-3, with 7 nucleotides matching TRBD2. V lost 5 bases, J lost 5 bases, and 10 bases stayed unmatched. The CDR3 consists of 15 residues. Germline loops: CDR1 LGHDT, CDR2 YNNKEL (reference sequence). CDR3 amino acids: CASSASGLDGDTQYF. CDR3 DNA: TGTGCCAGCAGCGCATCCGGACTAGACGGAGATACGCAGTATTTT.

The CDR3, as DNA: TGCAGTGCCCTGGCCGGGGTTCGCTCTGGGGCCAACGTCCTGACTTTC. Protein product: CSALAGVRSGANVLTF. This chain uses TRBV20-1 with TRBJ2-6, with a weak D call TRBD2 (5 bases). Germline V gene data show CDR1 as DFQATT and CDR2 as SNEGSKA (reference sequence). Trimming pared 6 bases from V and 0 bases from J, leaving 15 bases between. CDR3 size: 16 residues.

A few counts support this clonotype. The chain links TRBV7-2 to TRBJ2-3; no clear D gene. The CDR3 is 13 amino acids. The germline CDR1 and CDR2 sequences are SGHTA and FQGNSA. V lost 5 bases, J lost 3 bases, and 9 bases lay in between. CDR3: CASSPAWTDTQYF. Written as DNA, the CDR3 is TGTGCCAGCAGCCCCGCCTGGACAGATACGCAGTATTTT.